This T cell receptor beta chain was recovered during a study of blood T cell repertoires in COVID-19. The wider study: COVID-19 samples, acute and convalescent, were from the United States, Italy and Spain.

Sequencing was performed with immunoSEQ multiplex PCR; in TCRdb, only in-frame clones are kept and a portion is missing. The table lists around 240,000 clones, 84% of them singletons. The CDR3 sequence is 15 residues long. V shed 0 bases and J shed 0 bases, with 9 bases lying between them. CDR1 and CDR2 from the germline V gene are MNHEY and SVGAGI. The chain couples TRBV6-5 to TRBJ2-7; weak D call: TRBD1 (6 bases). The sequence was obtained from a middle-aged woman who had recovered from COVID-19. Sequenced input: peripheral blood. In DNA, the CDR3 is TGTGCCAGCAGTTACTCGGGGGCCATCTCCTACGAGCAGTACTTC. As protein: CASSYSGAISYEQYF.